Following are 17 T cell receptor beta chains from one sample sequenced in a study of neurological immune-mediated disorders. Time point noted: longitudinal time-point 3. Each CDR3 protein gets one entry after TCRdb re-called the 5' RACE reads with MiXCR. The sample records more than 50,000 distinct CDR3 sequences, more than 7% being singletons. The sequenced material came from PBMCs. The receptors were gathered from a woman aged 40 to 50 in good health.

This clonotype was seen ten or more times. The V call is TRBV6-5, the J call TRBJ1-5, with TRBD1 matching 7 bases. The CDR3 loop spans 15 amino acids. Trimming took 0 bases from V and 2 from J; bases not matched to a gene: 1. Germline CDR1 MNHEY, CDR2 SVGAGI. The CDR3: CASSYSGQGNQPQHF. The CDR3 DNA sequence: TGTGCCAGCAGTTACTCAGGACAGGGCAATCAGCCCCAGCATTTT.

This clonotype appeared many times. V and J are TRBV25-1 and TRBJ2-7, with 10 bases matching TRBD1. This CDR3 is 15 amino acids long. V gave up 3 bases and J gave up 3 bases; unmatched junction bases: 5. The V gene's germline CDR1 is MGHDK and CDR2 SYGVNS. CDR3 sequence: CASSDRDRGSYEQYF. The DNA of the CDR3 is TGTGCCAGCAGTGACCGGGACAGGGGAAGCTACGAGCAGTACTTC.

This clonotype occurred many times. The V and J genes are TRBV5-1 and TRBJ2-5; 12 positions match TRBD2. Trimming took 4 bases from V and 3 from J; bases not matched to a gene: 4. The CDR3 runs to 15 residues. Per germline, CDR1 SGHRS and CDR2 YFSETQ. CDR3: CASSRLAGVEETQYF. The DNA for the CDR3 is TGCGCCAGCAGCCGACTAGCGGGGGTTGAAGAGACCCAGTACTTC.

This clonotype appeared many times. The chain links TRBV15 to TRBJ2-7; D uncertain. With 5 bases removed from V and 0 bases from J, the gap between germline ends came to 14 bases. The CDR3 is 15 residues long. Germline values: CDR1 LNHNV, CDR2 YYDKDF (reference sequence). CDR3 DNA sequence: TGTGCCACCAGCCAAACGACACTTTTCTCCTACGAGCAGTACTTC. Protein product: CATSQTTLFSYEQYF. The full variable domain, in which reference TRBV15 and TRBJ2-7 provide the parts outside the CDR3, is DAMVIQNPRYQVTQFGKPVTLSCSQTLNHNVMYWYQQKSSQAPKLLFHYYDKDFNNEADTPDNFQSRRPNTSFCFLDIRSPGLGDTAMYLCATSQTTLFSYEQYFGPGTRLTVT.

This clonotype was counted between two and nine times. The chain recombines TRBV14 with TRBJ2-7; D gene unclear. V was cut by 2 bases and J by 0 bases, with 11 bases left in between. Looked up from germline, CDR1 is SGHDN and CDR2 is FVKESK. The CDR3 covers 15 residues. CDR3 nucleotide sequence: TGTGCCAGCAGCCAAATAGGGAAAAGCTCCTACGAGCAGTACTTC. It translates to CASSQIGKSSYEQYF.

This clonotype was seen repeatedly, ten times or more. The chain recombines TRBV5-1 with TRBJ2-5; D unclear. V was shortened by 0 bases and J by 2 bases, with 5 bases between the two germline ends. This CDR3 contains 13 residues. Germline CDR1 SGHRS, CDR2 YFSETQ. The CDR3 DNA follows: TGCGCCAGCAGCTTGGCAACACAAGAGACCCAGTACTTC. Its translation: CASSLATQETQYF.

This clonotype has a count of ten or more. The genes are TRBV20-1 and TRBJ2-7, with D unclear. Germline V gene data show CDR1 as DFQATT and CDR2 as SNEGSKA (reference sequence). The ends were cut back, 0 bases at V and 7 bases at J, with 16 bases in the middle. The CDR3 totals 14 residues. The CDR3 sequence is CSARDPVIELEQYF. CDR3 sequence (DNA): TGCAGTGCTAGAGATCCCGTAATTGAGCTTGAGCAGTACTTC.

This rearrangement joins TRBV14 to TRBJ1-2; D remains unclear. V was trimmed by 0 bases and J by 6 bases, leaving 14 bases between them. The germline V gene encodes CDR1 SGHDN and CDR2 FVKESK. The length of the CDR3 is 15 residues. The CDR3 coding sequence is TGTGCCAGCAGCCAAGATCTCCCCGGGCGTCATGGCTACACCTTC. Its protein product is CASSQDLPGRHGYTF.

The chain recombines TRBV2 with TRBJ1-1; 10 bases are a match to TRBD1. Losses at the gene ends were 9 bases for V and 5 bases for J; bases not matched to a gene: 3. CDR1 and CDR2 from the germline V gene are SNHLY and FYNNEI. The CDR3 consists of 12 residues. CDR3 coding DNA: TGTGCCAGTTCGGGACAGGGGACTGAAGCTTTCTTT. This sequence encodes CASSGQGTEAFF.

The sample holds a few counts of this clonotype. V is TRBV20-1 and J is TRBJ1-2, with 7 bases that match TRBD1. The V and J ends lost 3 bases and 9 bases, in that order; junction bases with no gene match: 10. The CDR3 covers 13 residues. Germline values: CDR1 DFQATT, CDR2 SNEGSKA (reference sequence). The CDR3 bases are TGCAGTGCTAGCAGTCCAGGGGGAGTAAGCTACACCTTC. This sequence encodes CSASSPGGVSYTF.

Many counts were recorded for this clonotype. V and J are TRBV7-9 and TRBJ1-2; a possible D gene is TRBD1 (5 bases). The germline gives CDR1 SEHNR, CDR2 FQNEAQ (reference sequence). Trimming removed 5 bases at V and 2 bases at J, with 21 bases between. The CDR3 has 17 amino acids. CDR3 DNA sequence: TGTGCCAGCAGCCCGAGTGCATTTACAGGAGAGAACTATGGCTACACCTTC. Amino acid sequence: CASSPSAFTGENYGYTF. The full variable domain, its missing parts supplied by reference TRBV7-9 and TRBJ1-2, is DTGVSQNPRHKITKRGQNVTFRCDPISEHNRLYWYRQTLGQGPEFLTYFQNEAQLEKSRLLSDRFSAERPKGSFSTLEIQRTEQGDSAMYLCASSPSAFTGENYGYTFGSGTRLTVV.

This clonotype appeared many times. The chain combines TRBV12-3 or TRBV12-4 with TRBJ1-5; D is uncertain. CDR3 length: 18 residues. V lost 3 bases and J 0 bases, leaving 18 bases between the germline ends. CDR3 sequence: CASSFGHVILNSNQPQHF. The CDR3 DNA reads TGTGCCAGCAGTTTTGGGCACGTTATCCTTAATAGCAATCAGCCCCAGCATTTT.

Many counts were recorded for this clonotype. This sequence joins TRBV7-2 and TRBJ2-7; maybe TRBD1 (6 bases). Per germline, CDR1 SGHTA and CDR2 FQGNSA. Trimming left V 5 bases short and J 2 bases short, with 13 bases between. The length of the CDR3 is 14 residues. CDR3 sequence: CASSNNREAYEQYF. Written as DNA, the CDR3 is TGTGCCAGCAGCAATAACAGGGAAGCCTACGAGCAGTACTTC.

In this sample, this clonotype turned up many times. V gene TRBV20-1 combines with J gene TRBJ2-7; D not certain. V was cut by 0 bases and J by 2 bases, with 11 bases left in between. This CDR3 is 14 amino acids long. The germline V gene has CDR1 DFQATT and CDR2 SNEGSKA (reference sequence). CDR3 residues: CSARDLSQTYEQYF. DNA of the CDR3: TGCAGTGCTAGAGATCTATCGCAGACCTACGAGCAGTACTTC.

This clonotype was recorded at least ten times. This chain uses TRBV5-5 with TRBJ1-1; D unclear. Germline V lookup: CDR1 SGHKS, CDR2 YYEKEE (reference sequence). The CDR3 sequence is 12 residues long. V shed 5 bases and J shed 5 bases, with 10 bases lying between them. CDR3 residues: CASRVVGTEAFF. The CDR3 coding sequence is TGTGCCAGCAGAGTCGTGGGAACTGAAGCTTTCTTT.

This clonotype has ten or more counts. The rearrangement uses TRBV5-1 and TRBJ2-6; D is perhaps TRBD1 or TRBD2 (5 bases each). The CDR3 length is 18 residues. The germline V and J ends were trimmed by 6 bases and 0 bases, with 19 bases remaining between them. Germline assignment: CDR1 SGHRS and CDR2 YFSETQ. CDR3 sequence reads: CASTQSGRTSSGANVLTF. The CDR3 nucleotides read TGCGCCAGCACACAATCGGGGCGAACTAGCTCTGGGGCCAACGTCCTGACTTTC. The complete variable domain, with remaining parts taken from reference TRBV5-1 and TRBJ2-6, reads KAGVTQTPRYLIKTRGQQVTLSCSPISGHRSVSWYQQTPGQGLQFLFEYFSETQRNKGNFPGRFSGRQFSNSRSEMNVSTLELGDSALYLCASTQSGRTSSGANVLTFGAGSRLTVL.

In its sample, this clonotype was seen a few times. A single base separates this from a much larger clone, so it may be a read error. The genes are TRBV24-1 and TRBJ2-1; TRBD2 matches 8 bases. This CDR3 has 16 residues. Looked up from germline, CDR1 is KGHDR and CDR2 is SFDVKD. CDR3 DNA sequence: TGTGTCACCAGTGATTCCCGGACTAGCCGGGACGGTGAGCAGTTCTTC. Residues: CVTSDSRTSRDGEQFF.